This is a list of T cell receptor beta chains from one sample in a study of patients and donors after allogeneic stem cell transplantation. TCRdb passed the RT-PCR reads through MiXCR, listing each CDR3 protein once. The data show 1,500 to 2,000 distinct CDR3 sequences, about 14% seen once. What was sequenced was blood, either unsorted or a sorted T cell fraction (not recorded which). The receptors originated from a human donor who was either an allogeneic HSCT recipient or a stem cell or donor lymphocyte infusion donor (not recorded which). It is not recorded whose cells these are; they may come from a transplant donor. Each CDR3 is given with its conserved first and last residue. A D gene is named only where the DNA matches it firmly. The size field is filled for only some rows; it gives once, few, many or a size class.

D gene: TRBD2
V gene: TRBV10-2
J gene: TRBJ2-1
clone size: large
CDR3 DNA: TGCGCCAGCAGTGGGGCGGGGGGATACAATGAGCAGTTCTTC
CDR3 protein: CASSGAGGYNEQFF

D gene: .
V gene: TRBV30
J gene: TRBJ2-6
clone size: .
CDR3 DNA: TGTGCCTGGAGTTTGGGCGTCGCTGGGGCCAACGTCCTGACTTTC
CDR3 protein: CAWSLGVAGANVLTF

D gene: .
V gene: TRBV6-1
J gene: TRBJ1-6
clone size: few
CDR3 DNA: TGTGCCAGCAGTGAAGATTGGCAGTCGGATTCACCCCTCCACTTT
CDR3 protein: CASSEDWQSDSPLHF

D gene: .
V gene: TRBV6-5
J gene: TRBJ1-2
clone size: .
CDR3 DNA: TGTGCCAGCAGCCCCGGGGGAGCTAACTATGGCTACACCTTC
CDR3 protein: CASSPGGANYGYTF

D gene: TRBD1
V gene: TRBV9
J gene: TRBJ2-2
clone size: large
CDR3 DNA: TGTGCCAGCAGCGTAGGTGTGGACAGGGGAAACACCGGGGAGCTGTTTTTT
CDR3 protein: CASSVGVDRGNTGELFF

D gene: .
V gene: TRBV5-1
J gene: TRBJ2-1
clone size: few
CDR3 DNA: TGCGCCAGCAGCCTGGGATATGGGGCAGGCTCCTACAATGAGCAGTTCTTC
CDR3 protein: CASSLGYGAGSYNEQFF

D gene: .
V gene: TRBV15
J gene: TRBJ1-2
clone size: few
CDR3 DNA: TGTGCCACCAGCAGAGATGTGACGACAGGCGGCTACACCTTC
CDR3 protein: CATSRDVTTGGYTF

D gene: .
V gene: TRBV6-2/TRBV6-3
J gene: TRBJ2-7
clone size: few
CDR3 DNA: TGTGCCAGCAGTGCCGACAGATACGAGCAGTACTTC
CDR3 protein: CASSADRYEQYF

D gene: .
V gene: TRBV6-5
J gene: TRBJ1-1
clone size: medium-sized
CDR3 DNA: TGTGCCAGCAGTTACCCCCCGCTCGCTTTCTTT
CDR3 protein: CASSYPPLAFF

D gene: .
V gene: TRBV4-2
J gene: TRBJ2-7
clone size: .
CDR3 DNA: TGTGCCAGCAGGCGGGACGCCTCCGCCTACGAGCAGTACTTC
CDR3 protein: CASRRDASAYEQYF

D gene: .
V gene: TRBV6-6
J gene: TRBJ2-7
clone size: few
CDR3 DNA: TGTGCCAGCAGTTACTCGATGGGGGCCTCTGCCGACGAGCAGTACTTC
CDR3 protein: CASSYSMGASADEQYF

D gene: TRBD2
V gene: TRBV20-1
J gene: TRBJ2-1
clone size: few
CDR3 DNA: TGCAGTGCCATCCCCTTTCTAGCGGGGGGACTCAATGAGCAGTTCTTC
CDR3 protein: CSAIPFLAGGLNEQFF

D gene: .
V gene: TRBV5-8
J gene: TRBJ1-1
clone size: medium-sized
CDR3 DNA: TGTGCCAGCAGCCCGATCGGGGAGAACACTGAAGCTTTCTTT
CDR3 protein: CASSPIGENTEAFF

D gene: .
V gene: TRBV9
J gene: TRBJ2-3
clone size: .
CDR3 DNA: TGTGCCAGCAGCGTAGGGCAGGTCAGGTCAGATACGCAGTATTTT
CDR3 protein: CASSVGQVRSDTQYF

D gene: TRBD2
V gene: TRBV27
J gene: TRBJ2-5
clone size: large
CDR3 DNA: TGTGCCAGCAGTTTATCGGCGGGGGGCCGACCATCGTACTTC
CDR3 protein: CASSLSAGGRPSYF

D gene: .
V gene: TRBV10-3
J gene: TRBJ2-5
clone size: .
CDR3 DNA: TGTGCCATCAGCCCGAGAGGGGGCCAAGAGACCCAGTACTTC
CDR3 protein: CAISPRGGQETQYF

D gene: .
V gene: TRBV11-1
J gene: TRBJ1-2
clone size: few
CDR3 DNA: TGTGCCAGCAGCTTAGCGCAGGACTATGGCTACACCTTC
CDR3 protein: CASSLAQDYGYTF